The source of this T cell receptor beta chain is a study of blood T cell repertoires in COVID-19. Turning to the study itself: Donors in the United States, Italy and Spain gave samples during acute or convalescent COVID-19.

The CDR3 has 12 amino acids. The J segment lost 2 bases and the V segment lost 9 bases, leaving 3 bases of the junction unmatched. Germline V gives CDR1 KGHDR, CDR2 SFDVKD. Study processing details: Cell counts per sample came from amplifying reference gene primers. Repertoires were generated with immunoSEQ multiplex PCR, while TCRdb's copy carries only in-frame clones and drops some. V and J calls and clone size are as listed in that table; D and trimming were resolved from the DNA. This sample yields fewer than 250,000 clones, of which about four fifths are seen a single time; 6.9% belongs to the top ten.

Sequenced: peripheral blood. The source is a man in his sixties with acute or convalescent COVID-19. This chain joins TRBV24-1 and TRBJ2-7, with TRBD1 identical over 7 bases. The CDR3 spells CATADRAYEQYF. In DNA, the CDR3 is TGTGCCACCGCTGACAGGGCCTACGAGCAGTACTTC.